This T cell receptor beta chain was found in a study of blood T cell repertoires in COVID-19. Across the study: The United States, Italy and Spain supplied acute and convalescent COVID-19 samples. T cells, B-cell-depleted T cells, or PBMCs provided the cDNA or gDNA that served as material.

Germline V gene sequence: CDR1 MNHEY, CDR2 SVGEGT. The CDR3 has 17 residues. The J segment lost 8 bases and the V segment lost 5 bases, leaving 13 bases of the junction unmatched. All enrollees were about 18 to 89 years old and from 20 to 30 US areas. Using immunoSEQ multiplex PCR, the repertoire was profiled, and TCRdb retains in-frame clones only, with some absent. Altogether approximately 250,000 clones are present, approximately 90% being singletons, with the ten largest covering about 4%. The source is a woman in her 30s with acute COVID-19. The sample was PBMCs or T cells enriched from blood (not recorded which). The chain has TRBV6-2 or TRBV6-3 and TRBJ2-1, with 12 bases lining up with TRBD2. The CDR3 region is CASSLTESSGRAYEQFF. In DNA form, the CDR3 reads TGTGCCAGCAGTCTTACCGAATCTAGCGGGAGGGCGTATGAGCAGTTCTTC.